The 26 T cell receptor beta chains in this list originate from one sample, sequenced in a study of breast tumors, draining lymph nodes, adjacent tissues. TCRdb passed the multiplex PCR reads through MiXCR, listing each CDR3 protein once. The table shows 120,000 to 150,000 distinct CDR3 sequences, with 32% occurring only once. The lymph nodes were axillary draining lymph nodes from breast cancer patients. The sample consisted of axillary lymph node tissue. Source of these receptors: a female donor with breast cancer. Some clones in this sample may be carry-over from other donors' samples.

This clonotype was counted ten times or more. This chain joins TRBV7-6 and TRBJ2-1; no reliable D call. Germline V gene lookup returns CDR1 SGHVS and CDR2 FNYEAQ. V was trimmed by 5 bases and J by 8 bases, leaving 16 bases between them. This CDR3 comprises 14 residues. The CDR3 DNA follows: TGTGCCAGCAGCCCTCGGACCCCTGGGGATGAGCAGTTCTTC. This sequence encodes CASSPRTPGDEQFF.

This clonotype turned up a few times. The rearrangement uses TRBV7-8 and TRBJ2-5; no firm D call. The CDR3 extends over 13 amino acids. Germline V gene lookup returns CDR1 SGHVS and CDR2 FQNEAQ. The V end lost 2 bases, the J end lost 2 bases, and 6 bases lay between the germline ends. CDR3 amino acids: CASSLWQQETQYF. CDR3 coding DNA: TGTGCCAGCAGCTTATGGCAGCAAGAGACCCAGTACTTC.

The chain uses TRBV6-1 and TRBJ2-1; D call uncertain. This CDR3 contains 14 residues. The V gene lost 5 bases and the J gene lost 4 bases, with 12 bases spanning the gap. CDR1 and CDR2 from the germline V gene are MNHNS and SASEGT. CDR3 sequence (DNA): TGTGCCAGCAGTTGGCAACGCTCATACAATGAGCAGTTCTTC. It encodes CASSWQRSYNEQFF.

This clonotype was counted at least ten times. The chain couples TRBV18 to TRBJ2-7; D perhaps matches TRBD2 (6 bases). Deletions cut 2 bases from V and 0 bases from J, with 8 bases between. Germline V lookup: CDR1 KGHSH, CDR2 LQKENI. The CDR3 consists of 14 residues. The CDR3 reads CASSPLEGSYEQYF. CDR3 in DNA: TGTGCCAGCTCACCATTGGAGGGCTCCTACGAGCAGTACTTC.

At least ten counts were recorded for this clonotype. The CDR3 nucleotides are TGTGCCAGCAGCTTGGCTACAGGGGGGGGTCAGCCCCAGCATTTT. Encoded protein: CASSLATGGGQPQHF. This chain links TRBV5-6 with TRBJ1-5; TRBD1 agrees at 8 bases. Per germline, CDR1 SGHDT and CDR2 YYEEEE. With V trimmed by 0 bases and J by 6 bases, 5 bases remained unmatched. The length of the CDR3 is 15 residues.

As concerns this clonotype: One end of the junction is discordant with germline, which a read error may explain. The chain is built from TRBV5-1 and TRBJ2-4; D is unclear. This CDR3 comprises 13 residues. Germline CDR1 is SGHRS and CDR2 is YFSETQ. DNA of the CDR3: TGTGCCAGCAGCTTACTTGGGGAAAACATTCAGTACTTC. It specifies CASSLLGENIQYF.

This clonotype was found many times. The J gene is TRBJ2-6, the V gene TRBV2, with 11 bases lining up with TRBD1. With 8 bases clipped from V and 2 bases from J, the junction kept 2 bases outside the gene matches. Germline CDR1 is SNHLY and CDR2 is FYNNEI. The CDR3 extends over 15 amino acids. CDR3 sequence reads: CASGQGATGANVLTF. CDR3 bases: TGTGCCAGCGGACAGGGGGCTACTGGGGCCAACGTCCTGACTTTC. The full variable domain, with the rest looked up from reference TRBV2 and TRBJ2-6, is EPEVTQTPSHQVTQMGQEVILRCVPISNHLYFYWYRQILGQKVEFLVSFYNNEISEKSEIFDDQFSVERPDGSNFTLKIRSTKLEDSAMYFCASGQGATGANVLTFGAGSRLTVL.

This clonotype appeared many times. This chain links TRBV6-1 with TRBJ2-7, with 8 bases matching TRBD1. CDR3 length: 15 amino acids. Trimming removed 10 bases from V and 0 bases from J; junction bases left unmatched: 11. The germline CDR1 and CDR2 sequences are MNHNS and SASEGT. For the CDR3, the DNA is TGTGCCACATACGGAACCGGGACAGGCTCCTACGAGCAGTACTTC. Encoded protein: CATYGTGTGSYEQYF.

There are many counts of this clonotype. The V and J genes are TRBV5-1 and TRBJ1-2, with D maybe TRBD1 (6 bases). Germline V gene sequence: CDR1 SGHRS, CDR2 YFSETQ. CDR3 length: 14 residues. V was clipped by 4 bases and J by 8 bases, with 18 bases between them. CDR3 in amino acids: CASSSQGDTRGYTF. The CDR3 DNA is TGCGCCAGCAGCAGTCAAGGGGACACAAGGGGCTACACCTTC.

In its sample, this clonotype was seen many times. A much larger clone lies one base from this, so it may be a read error. This chain joins TRBV6-6 and TRBJ2-7; unclear D gene. In germline, CDR1 is MNHNY, CDR2 SVGAGI (reference sequence). The CDR3 sequence is 12 residues long. The V gene lost 5 bases and the J gene lost 1 base, with 6 bases spanning the gap. The CDR3 nucleotides are TGTGCCAGCAGTCGGGTTTCCTACGAGCAGTACTTC. It yields the protein CASSRVSYEQYF.

For the CDR3, the DNA is TGCGCCAGCAGCCAAGATTTGTGGGGAGGGGTGAACACTGAAGCTTTCTTT. The encoded protein is CASSQDLWGGVNTEAFF. The gene calls are TRBV4-3 and TRBJ1-1, with D possibly matching TRBD1 (5 bases). The CDR3 sequence is 17 residues long. Trimming pared 0 bases from V and 0 bases from J, leaving 14 bases between. Germline V gene sequence: CDR1 LGHNA, CDR2 YSLEER.

This clonotype was recorded at least ten times. The genes are TRBV10-2 and TRBJ2-5; 15 nucleotides line up with TRBD2. J gave up 4 bases and V 6 bases, and 3 bases lay outside the gene matches. Germline V gives CDR1 WSHSY, CDR2 SAAADI. The CDR3 runs 15 residues. DNA of the CDR3: TGCGCCAGCAGGGGGGGACTAGCGGGGGGAGAGACCCAGTACTTC. Amino acids: CASRGGLAGGETQYF.

This clonotype was seen at least ten times. J is TRBJ1-3 and V is TRBV6-6; no clear D gene. Deletions cut 6 bases from V and 0 bases from J, with 9 bases between. Per germline, CDR1 MNHNY and CDR2 SVGAGI (reference sequence). This CDR3 is built from 14 residues. The CDR3 reads CASSLAYSGNTIYF. The CDR3 DNA reads as TGTGCCAGCAGCCTAGCTTACTCTGGAAACACCATATATTTT.

Details on this clonotype: This may be a read error, as it is one base from a much larger clone. The chain combines TRBV6-5 with TRBJ1-6, with TRBD1 matching 7 bases. This CDR3 contains 17 residues. CDR1 and CDR2 (germline): MNHEY, SVGAGI. J gave up 7 bases and V 5 bases, and 14 bases lay outside the gene matches. The CDR3 DNA follows: TGTGCCAGCAGTATCACAGGGGCCCTCTCGTCAAATTCACCCCTCCACTTT. Translation gives CASSITGALSSNSPLHF.

This clonotype has a handful of counts. This sequence joins TRBV27 and TRBJ2-3, with TRBD2 identical over 7 bases. Losses at the gene ends were 5 bases for V and 1 base for J; bases not matched to a gene: 6. This CDR3 region has 15 residues. CDR1 is MNHEY, CDR2 SMNVEV, per germline (reference sequence). CDR3 coding DNA: TGTGCCAGCAGTCGGGGGGTGCTGGGCACAGATACGCAGTATTTT. This encodes CASSRGVLGTDTQYF.

This clonotype was seen at least ten times. The V gene is TRBV11-2, the J gene TRBJ2-5; perhaps TRBD2 as D (6 bases). Germline CDR1 reads SGHAT; CDR2 reads FQNNGV. Trimming removed 5 bases at V and 4 bases at J, with 17 bases between. CDR3 size: 15 residues. CDR3 residues: CASSGGGKRRETQYF. As DNA, the CDR3 is TGTGCCAGCAGCGGGGGAGGAAAAAGGAGAGAGACCCAGTACTTC.

This clonotype was found many times. Here the CDR3 DNA reads TGTGCCAGCAGAAAAGCGGGGGGCCTCACAGATACGCAGTATTTT. Its translation is CASRKAGGLTDTQYF. V usage is TRBV2 and J usage is TRBJ2-3, with 9 bases identical to TRBD2. CDR3 length: 15 residues. Germline CDR1 SNHLY, CDR2 FYNNEI. V shed 6 bases, J shed 2 bases, and the junction held 6 bases outside the gene matches.

This clonotype was detected only once. At one end the junction does not follow the germline gene, possibly because of a read error. The chain is built from TRBV15 and TRBJ2-5; unclear D gene. CDR1 and CDR2 (germline): LNHNV, YYDKDF (reference sequence). The CDR3 runs to 15 residues. In DNA, the CDR3 is TGCGCCACCAGCAGAGGTGGTTCCAATCAAGAGACCCAGTACTTC. Encoded protein: CATSRGGSNQETQYF.

This clonotype was detected a few times. This chain links TRBV20-1 with TRBJ2-7, with 10 bases aligning to TRBD2. Per germline, CDR1 DFQATT and CDR2 SNEGSKA (reference sequence). CDR3 length: 15 amino acids. Trimming removed 5 bases from V and 2 bases from J; junction bases left unmatched: 9. The DNA of the CDR3 is TGCAGTGCTGTGAGTCGACTAGCGGGTACCTACGAGCAGTACTTC. Translated: CSAVSRLAGTYEQYF.

This clonotype has at least ten counts. The gene calls are TRBV14 and TRBJ1-2; D remains ambiguous. The CDR3 has 13 amino acids. In germline, CDR1 is SGHDN, CDR2 FVKESK. Trimming removed 1 base from V and 2 bases from J, with 5 bases in between. The CDR3 here is CASSQGINYGYTF. The DNA for the CDR3 is TGTGCCAGCAGCCAAGGCATCAACTATGGCTACACCTTC.

This clonotype was seen at least ten times. V and J are TRBV5-6 and TRBJ2-7; the match to TRBD1 covers 8 bases. Germline V gene sequence: CDR1 SGHDT, CDR2 YYEEEE. Unmatched junction bases numbered 5, after V lost 5 bases and J lost 1 base. This CDR3 comprises 14 residues. This CDR3 reads CASRARTGSYEQYV. The CDR3 DNA reads as TGTGCCAGCAGGGCTAGGACAGGGTCCTACGAGCAGTACGTC.

This clonotype was picked up one time. J is TRBJ2-2 and V is TRBV20-1; D perhaps matches TRBD2 (7 bases). The CDR3 length is 15 residues. Looked up from germline, CDR1 is DFQATT and CDR2 is SNEGSKA (reference sequence). Trimming took off 6 bases at V and 3 bases at J, with 17 bases between the two ends. The CDR3 nucleotides are TGCAGTGCCCACCGAGGGGGGGGGGACACCGGGGAGCTGTTTTTT. This encodes CSAHRGGGDTGELFF.

This clonotype was detected many times. The rearrangement uses TRBV2 and TRBJ1-5; 8 bases match TRBD1. Germline-derived CDR1 and CDR2 are SNHLY and FYNNEI. The V gene end was trimmed by 4 bases and the J gene end by 3 bases; junction bases not matched to a gene: 5. The CDR3 is made up of 15 amino acids. This CDR3 reads CASSAETGDNQPQHF. The CDR3, as DNA: TGTGCCAGCAGTGCGGAGACAGGGGACAATCAGCCCCAGCATTTT.

This clonotype was recorded at least ten times. This chain uses TRBV20-1 with TRBJ1-5; D may be TRBD1 (6 bases). Germline V gene sequence: CDR1 DFQATT, CDR2 SNEGSKA (reference sequence). CDR3 length: 14 amino acids. Trimming removed 5 bases from V and 0 bases from J, with 11 bases in between. The CDR3: CSAPTGFSNQPQHF. CDR3 nucleotide sequence: TGCAGTGCTCCAACAGGGTTTAGCAATCAGCCCCAGCATTTT.

At least ten counts were recorded for this clonotype. The chain uses TRBV27 and TRBJ1-6; D is uncertain. Trimming left V 2 bases short and J 9 bases short, with 11 bases between. CDR1 and CDR2 from the germline V gene are MNHEY and SMNVEV (reference sequence). The CDR3 spans 14 residues. The CDR3 protein is CASSLGVFASPLHF. The CDR3 DNA reads TGTGCCAGCAGTTTAGGAGTATTTGCTTCACCCCTCCACTTT.

The CDR3 region is CSAGTGGNSPLHF. The CDR3 DNA reads TGCAGTGCTGGGACAGGGGGAAATTCACCCCTCCACTTT. The chain uses TRBV20-1 and TRBJ1-6, with TRBD1 identical over 11 bases. Germline assignment: CDR1 DFQATT and CDR2 SNEGSKA (reference sequence). The CDR3 runs to 13 residues. With V trimmed by 5 bases and J by 7 bases, 1 base remained unmatched.